The T cell receptor beta chain under discussion was sequenced for a study of regulatory T cells in long-lasting Graves disease. The study, taken as a whole, reports: Persistent disease samples used TRBV28, TRBJ1-2 and TRBJ2-5 preferentially.

Arm-PCR with iRepertoire HTBI primers amplified the CDR3 regions for these TCR beta libraries. TCRdb independently ran MiXCR on the multiplex PCR reads; one entry per CDR3 protein. The repertoire holds approximately 400,000 distinct CDR3 sequences, with about a sixth as singletons. The time point: newly diagnosed GD, antithyroid drugs for less than 3 months. Extracted RNA from PBMCs served as the source of the TCR library. This CDR3 has 16 amino acids. CDR1 MDHEN and CDR2 SYDVKM come from the germline V gene. V was clipped by 6 bases and J by 5 bases; unmatched bases: 12. This clonotype has at least ten counts. The antigen is undetermined.

The rearrangement links TRBV28 to TRBJ2-1, with 8 bases identical to TRBD1. The origin of this receptor is a female donor with Graves disease. Here the sequenced sample was peripheral blood mononuclear cells (PBMCs), taken at new diagnosis, from a patient treated with antithyroid drugs. The CDR3 spells CASSSQGAQEDNEQFF. As DNA, the CDR3 is TGTGCCAGCAGCTCCCAGGGGGCTCAGGAGGACAATGAGCAGTTCTTC.